The 19 T cell receptor beta chains listed next were all sequenced from one sample in a study of T cells in localized non-small cell lung cancer. Sequencing used immunoSEQ multiplex PCR; TCRdb keeps in-frame clones, though not all of them. The sample records about 83,000 clones, more than 70% being singletons. Source: peripheral blood, taken before any cancer treatment. The receptor set was obtained from a female donor older than 55 with stage I lung adenocarcinoma.

About this clone: A read error may produce the germline difference seen at one junction end. The rearrangement links TRBV14 to TRBJ2-7, with TRBD1 matching over 11 bases. The germline V gene has CDR1 SGHDN and CDR2 FVKESK. The CDR3 runs 15 residues. CDR3 in amino acids: CASSPPGTGGYGQYF. The CDR3 DNA is TGTGCCAGCAGCCCGCCCGGGACAGGGGGATACGGGCAGTACTTC.

V and J are TRBV7-9 and TRBJ2-5; D possibly matches TRBD1 or TRBD2 (5 bases each). The CDR3 runs 15 residues. The ends were cut back, 1 base at V and 1 base at J, with 10 bases in the middle. Germline assignment: CDR1 SEHNR and CDR2 FQNEAQ (reference sequence). In nucleotides, the CDR3 is TGTGCCAGCAGCTTAGACCCAGGGAGCCAAGAGACCCAGTACTTC. As protein: CASSLDPGSQETQYF.

A single count supports this clone. This chain's CDR3 is CASSINGQGSGGYTF. The CDR3 nucleotides are TGTGCCAGTAGTATAAACGGACAGGGGTCCGGCGGCTACACCTTC. The rearrangement uses TRBV19 and TRBJ1-2; 9 nucleotides agree with TRBD1. The junction had 9 bases not matched to a gene; V was cut back by 2 bases and J by 8 bases. Per the germline V gene, CDR1 is LNHDA and CDR2 is SQIVND (reference sequence). The CDR3 runs 15 residues.

The gene calls are TRBV5-6 and TRBJ2-5, with D hard to call. Germline-derived CDR1 and CDR2 are SGHDT and YYEEEE. V shed 0 bases and J shed 7 bases, with 7 bases lying between them. This CDR3 is built from 12 residues. CDR3 coding DNA: TGTGCCAGCAGCTTGGACAGAGGGACCCAGTACTTC. Protein: CASSLDRGTQYF.

The chain carries TRBV5-1 and TRBJ2-5; TRBD1 matches 7 bases. Trimming took 3 bases from V and 5 from J; bases not matched to a gene: 7. The CDR3 runs 14 residues. CDR1 is SGHRS and CDR2 is YFSETQ in the germline V gene. Here the CDR3 DNA reads TGCGCCAGCAGCTCATTGACAGGGTTGGAGACCCAGTACTTC. Amino acid sequence: CASSSLTGLETQYF.

CDR3 bases: TGTGCCAGCAGCTCCCAAGTTGGACAGGTTGACACCGGGGAGCTGTTTTTT. This translates into CASSSQVGQVDTGELFF. This chain joins TRBV13 and TRBJ2-2; 7 bases agree with TRBD1. Germline V gives CDR1 PRHDT, CDR2 FYEKMQ (reference sequence). The CDR3 has 17 residues. The junction had 11 bases not matched to a gene; V was cut back by 4 bases and J by 3 bases.

The chain joins TRBV30 to TRBJ2-5; D is uncertain. The J call may be faulty, since TRBJ2-7 better matches the DNA end. Looked up from germline, CDR1 is GTSNPN and CDR2 is SVGIG (reference sequence). The length of the CDR3 is 10 residues. CDR3 protein: CASGNHEQYF. As DNA, the CDR3 is TGTGCCTCCGGCAATCACGAGCAGTACTTC.

A remark on this clone: At one end, the junction sequence differs from germline, possibly due to a read error. The chain recombines TRBV5-3 with TRBJ1-6; D is unresolved. TRBV5-3 is identified as an open reading frame with a role that is uncertain. This CDR3 has 12 amino acids. The CDR3 sequence: CASSLAGTPLHF. CDR3 in DNA: TGTGCCAGCAGCTTGGCCGGAACACCCCTCCACTTT.

The J gene is TRBJ1-3, the V gene TRBV9; no clear D. Between the trimmed V and J ends, which lost 0 bases and 0 bases, there was a span of 7 bases. CDR3 length: 15 residues. CDR1 SGDLS and CDR2 YYNGEE come from the germline V gene. The CDR3 spells CASSVVPASGNTIYF. The CDR3 bases are TGTGCCAGCAGCGTAGTGCCAGCCTCTGGAAACACCATATATTTT.

This rearrangement joins TRBV5-3 to TRBJ2-2; no clear D gene. TRBV5-3 is noted as an ORF with a role that remains uncertain. The CDR3 covers 18 residues. Trimming left V 4 bases short and J 4 bases short, with 23 bases between. The CDR3 here is CARSAECSSRCFTGELFF. The CDR3 DNA sequence: TGTGCCAGAAGCGCAGAATGCTCGAGCCGTTGCTTCACCGGGGAGCTGTTTTTT.

V usage is TRBV12-5 and J usage is TRBJ1-4; D is perhaps TRBD1 (5 bases). CDR1 is LGHNT, CDR2 FRNRAP, per germline. The CDR3 covers 16 residues. V dropped 3 bases and J dropped 8 bases, with 19 bases sitting between them. The CDR3 coding sequence is TGTGCTAGTGGTTTAGAAATCGGGGCTTTCTTCGAAAAACTGTTTTTT. It encodes CASGLEIGAFFEKLFF.

In this sample, this clone turned up a few times. The chain employs TRBV6-1 and TRBJ1-1, with D tentatively TRBD1 (6 bases). In germline, CDR1 is MNHNS, CDR2 SASEGT. There are 13 residues in the CDR3. The V end lost 3 bases, the J end lost 5 bases, and 10 bases lay between the germline ends. The DNA of the CDR3 is TGTGCCAGCAGTGATCGGGGGGCGACTGAAGCTTTCTTT. Its translation is CASSDRGATEAFF.

The chain recombines TRBV19 with TRBJ1-2; D gene uncertain. Per germline, CDR1 LNHDA and CDR2 SQIVND (reference sequence). This CDR3 has 15 residues. The ends were cut back, 3 bases at V and 0 bases at J, with 11 bases in the middle. Here the CDR3 DNA reads TGTGCCAGTAGTATGACGGGTCCGGCTAACTATGGCTACACCTTC. Translating it yields CASSMTGPANYGYTF. The entire variable domain, with the rest obtained from reference TRBV19 and TRBJ1-2, is as follows: DGGITQSPKYLFRKEGQNVTLSCEQNLNHDAMYWYRQDPGQGLRLIYYSQIVNDFQKGDIAEGYSVSREKKESFPLTVTSAQKNPTAFYLCASSMTGPANYGYTFGSGTRLTVV.

The V call is TRBV7-3, the J call TRBJ2-5, with D perhaps TRBD2 (6 bases). Trimming removed 1 base from V and 4 bases from J, with 19 bases in between. CDR3 length: 17 amino acids. The germline V gene encodes CDR1 SGHTA and CDR2 FQGTGA. CDR3 DNA: TGTGCCAGCAGCTTAAAGCTCCCCGGGGGTATGGGAGAGACCCAGTACTTC. It codes for CASSLKLPGGMGETQYF. Drawing the rest from reference TRBV7-3 and TRBJ2-5, the complete variable domain is GAGVSQTPSNKVTEKGKYVELRCDPISGHTALYWYRQSLGQGPEFLIYFQGTGAADDSGLPNDRFFAVRPEGSVSTLKIQRTERGDSAVYLCASSLKLPGGMGETQYFGPGTRLLVL.

This clone was counted a few times. A read error may explain this, as a much larger clone is one base away. Other DNA sequences in the sample encode the same CDR3. This sequence joins TRBV6-6 and TRBJ1-5, with a weak D call TRBD1 (5 bases). Trimming removed 7 bases at V and 1 base at J, with 11 bases between. Germline CDR1 and CDR2: MNHNY and SVGAGI (reference sequence). The CDR3 sequence is 14 residues long. CDR3 in amino acids: CASTPPGSNQPQHF. The CDR3 DNA is TGTGCCAGCACCCCCCCAGGGAGCAATCAGCCCCAGCATTTT.

This chain connects TRBV28 to TRBJ1-5; D not certain. CDR1 is MDHEN, CDR2 SYDVKM, per germline. Trimming removed 3 bases from V and 6 bases from J, with 6 bases in between. CDR3 length: 12 residues. The CDR3 is CASSLPGQPQHF. The CDR3 DNA sequence: TGTGCCAGCAGTTTGCCGGGTCAGCCCCAGCATTTT.

The gene calls are TRBV9 and TRBJ1-1, with D hard to call. V lost 1 base and J 1 base, leaving 8 bases between the germline ends. Germline-derived CDR1 and CDR2 are SGDLS and YYNGEE. The CDR3 has 14 residues. The CDR3 coding sequence is TGTGCCAGCAGCGTAACATACACGAACACTGAAGCTTTCTTT. Protein sequence: CASSVTYTNTEAFF.

The chain recombines TRBV19 with TRBJ2-1; the match to TRBD2 covers 9 bases. Per germline, CDR1 LNHDA and CDR2 SQIVND (reference sequence). With V trimmed by 3 bases and J by 12 bases, 12 bases remained unmatched. The CDR3 is made up of 15 amino acids. CDR3 protein: CASSIVVSGGATQFF. The CDR3 nucleotides are TGTGCCAGTAGTATCGTGGTTAGCGGGGGAGCAACGCAGTTCTTC. Together with reference TRBV19 and TRBJ2-1, the CDR3 gives the full variable domain: DGGITQSPKYLFRKEGQNVTLSCEQNLNHDAMYWYRQDPGQGLRLIYYSQIVNDFQKGDIAEGYSVSREKKESFPLTVTSAQKNPTAFYLCASSIVVSGGATQFFGPGTRLTVL.

This chain links TRBV5-1 with TRBJ2-7; 7 bases fit TRBD1. CDR3 length: 12 amino acids. CDR1 and CDR2 (germline): SGHRS, YFSETQ. V trimming: 7 bases; J trimming: 0 bases; junction bases outside the gene matches: 1. Here the CDR3 reads CASAGGSYEQYF. In DNA, the CDR3 is TGCGCCAGCGCAGGGGGCTCCTACGAGCAGTACTTC.